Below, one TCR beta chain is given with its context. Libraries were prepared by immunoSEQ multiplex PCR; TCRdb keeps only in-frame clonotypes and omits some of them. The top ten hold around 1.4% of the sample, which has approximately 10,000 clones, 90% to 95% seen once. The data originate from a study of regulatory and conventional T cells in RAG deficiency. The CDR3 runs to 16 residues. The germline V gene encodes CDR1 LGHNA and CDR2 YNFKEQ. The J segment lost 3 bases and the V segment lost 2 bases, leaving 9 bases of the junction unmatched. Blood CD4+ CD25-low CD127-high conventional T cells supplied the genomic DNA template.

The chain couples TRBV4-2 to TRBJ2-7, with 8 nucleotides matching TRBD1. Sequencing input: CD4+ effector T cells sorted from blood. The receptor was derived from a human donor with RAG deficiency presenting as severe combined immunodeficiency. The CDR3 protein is CASSQTPAGGGYEQYF. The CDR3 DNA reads TGTGCCAGCAGCCAAACCCCGGCAGGGGGCGGCTACGAGCAGTACTTC.